These 25 T cell receptor beta chains came from one sample sequenced in a study of T cell repertoires in cytomegalovirus infection. TCRdb fed the reads into MiXCR, producing one record per CDR3 protein. The sample holds about 470,000 distinct CDR3 sequences, roughly 43% seen once. No antigens are known for them. Material: cultured PBMCs, obtained from culture after CMV antigen stimulation. The receptors derive from a human donor in good health (CMV status not recorded). Some clones in this sample may be carry-over from other donors' samples.

This clonotype was seen a handful of times. V gene TRBV6-6 combines with J gene TRBJ1-5; D possibly corresponds to TRBD1 (5 bases). V dropped 0 bases and J dropped 9 bases, with 12 bases sitting between them. This CDR3 spans 14 amino acids. The germline gives CDR1 MNHNY, CDR2 SVGAGI (reference sequence). This chain's CDR3 is CASSYSDSSGPQHF. The CDR3 DNA reads TGTGCCAGCAGTTACTCTGACAGCTCGGGGCCCCAGCATTTT.

V gene TRBV5-4 combines with J gene TRBJ2-5; 10 nucleotides align to TRBD2. The CDR3 totals 17 residues. Germline CDR1 is SGHNT and CDR2 is YYREEE (reference sequence). J lost 3 bases, V lost 4 bases, and 12 bases had no gene match. CDR3 sequence (DNA): TGTGCCAGCAGCCCCCGCGCCCCGGGACTAGCGAAAGAGACCCAGTACTTC. Protein: CASSPRAPGLAKETQYF. The full variable domain, with the rest looked up from reference TRBV5-4 and TRBJ2-5, is ETGVTQSPTHLIKTRGQQVTLRCSSQSGHNTVSWYQQALGQGPQFIFQYYREEENGRGNFPPRFSGLQFPNYSSELNVNALELDDSALYLCASSPRAPGLAKETQYFGPGTRLLVL.

This clonotype was counted a few times. The rearrangement joins TRBV7-2 to TRBJ2-3; D possibly corresponds to TRBD2 (6 bases). This CDR3 has 19 residues. The germline gives CDR1 SGHTA, CDR2 FQGNSA. V was shortened by 3 bases and J by 1 base, with 23 bases between the two germline ends. CDR3 nucleotides: TGTGCCAGCAGCTTTGTGGGCGTAGGCGGGATAGCCCGCACAGATACGCAGTATTTT. Translated: CASSFVGVGGIARTDTQYF.

The chain uses TRBV6-5 and TRBJ2-5; no clear D. The germline V gene has CDR1 MNHEY and CDR2 SVGAGI. The CDR3 is made up of 13 amino acids. V lost 2 bases to trimming and J lost 5 bases, with 9 bases between them. This CDR3 reads CASSYGRRETQYF. The CDR3 DNA reads as TGTGCCAGCAGTTACGGACGGCGGGAGACCCAGTACTTC.

In its sample, this clonotype was seen a few times. The V and J genes are TRBV7-4 and TRBJ1-6, with 8 bases fitting TRBD1. Germline CDR1 is SGHVT and CDR2 is SQSDAQ. The CDR3 has 15 amino acids. The V gene end was trimmed by 4 bases and the J gene end by 6 bases; junction bases not matched to a gene: 5. Here the CDR3 reads CASSSRTGSNSPLHF. In DNA, the CDR3 is TGTGCCAGCAGCTCCCGGACAGGGAGTAATTCACCCCTCCACTTT.

The chain has TRBV6-6 and TRBJ1-2; 7 bases align to TRBD1. The ends lost 6 bases at V and 3 bases at J; junction bases unmatched: 4. The germline CDR1 and CDR2 sequences are MNHNY and SVGAGI (reference sequence). This CDR3 region has 13 residues. The CDR3 coding sequence is TGTGCCAGCAGCGGACAGGTTGACTATGGCTACACCTTC. This encodes CASSGQVDYGYTF.

The rearrangement joins TRBV7-2 to TRBJ2-5; TRBD2 agrees at 9 bases. The CDR3 runs 19 residues. Germline CDR1 SGHTA, CDR2 FQGNSA. With 5 bases clipped from V and 3 bases from J, the junction kept 19 bases outside the gene matches. The CDR3 loop reads CASSRPPRGAGGLEETQYF. The CDR3 region has the DNA TGTGCCAGCAGCCGTCCCCCCCGGGGGGCGGGGGGGTTGGAAGAGACCCAGTACTTC.

This clonotype was observed a handful of times. The chain joins TRBV7-2 to TRBJ2-7; 7 bases map to TRBD1. The CDR3 has 15 amino acids. Trimming at V came to 2 bases and at J to 2 bases, leaving 6 bases not matched to a gene. Germline values: CDR1 SGHTA, CDR2 FQGNSA. The CDR3 nucleotides are TGTGCCAGCAGCTTACGTCGGACAGGTACCTACGAGCAGTACTTC. Protein sequence: CASSLRRTGTYEQYF.

The chain combines TRBV3-1 with TRBJ2-7; D may be TRBD1 (6 bases). Germline V gene lookup returns CDR1 LGHDT and CDR2 YNNKEL (reference sequence). V lost 2 bases and J lost 4, with 12 bases in between. This CDR3 is built from 14 residues. CDR3 sequence (DNA): TGTGCCAGCAGCCAACTTGCAGGGGCTTACGAGCAGTACTTC. Residues: CASSQLAGAYEQYF.

This clonotype was counted ten times or more. CDR3 nucleotide sequence: TGTGCCAGCAGCTTGGGCGAAGGGGATACGCAGTATTTT. It translates to CASSLGEGDTQYF. The chain couples TRBV7-2 to TRBJ2-3; D gene uncertain. Germline assignment: CDR1 SGHTA and CDR2 FQGNSA. This CDR3 comprises 13 residues. Trimming removed 3 bases at V and 6 bases at J, with 10 bases between.

The chain recombines TRBV5-1 with TRBJ1-4; D is uncertain. Germline lookup yields CDR1 SGHRS and CDR2 YFSETQ. The CDR3 spans 11 residues. Between the trimmed V and J ends, which lost 0 bases and 13 bases, there was a span of 7 bases. The DNA for the CDR3 is TGCGCCAGCAGCTTGGTGGGGAGACTGTTTTTT. Translating it yields CASSLVGRLFF.

The chain has TRBV6-1 and TRBJ2-1, with D unclear. The germline gives CDR1 MNHNS, CDR2 SASEGT. V was cut by 1 base and J by 2 bases, with 15 bases left in between. CDR3 length equals 17 residues. DNA for the CDR3: TGTGCCAGCAGTGAAGACCGTTTATACTTTACCTACAATGAGCAGTTCTTC. It codes for CASSEDRLYFTYNEQFF.

The chain carries TRBV7-4 and TRBJ2-1, with TRBD2 matching over 13 bases. With 4 bases clipped from V and 9 bases from J, the junction kept 3 bases outside the gene matches. The CDR3 covers 14 residues. Germline CDR1 is SGHVT and CDR2 is SQSDAQ. The CDR3 region has the DNA TGTGCCAGCAGCTGGGGACTAGCGGGGACTGAGCAGTTCTTC. Translated: CASSWGLAGTEQFF.

The rearrangement links TRBV28 to TRBJ1-5, with D possibly being TRBD1 (5 bases). Trimming left V 4 bases short and J 0 bases short, with 10 bases between. This CDR3 contains 15 residues. The germline V gene has CDR1 MDHEN and CDR2 SYDVKM. The CDR3 region has the DNA TGTGCCAGCAGTTATGCAGGGTATAGCAATCAGCCCCAGCATTTT. Translated: CASSYAGYSNQPQHF.

CDR3 sequence: CASSLRQITEAFF. CDR3 DNA: TGTGCCAGCAGTTTACGGCAGATCACTGAAGCTTTCTTT. The gene calls are TRBV28 and TRBJ1-1; D remains ambiguous. V lost 2 bases and J lost 4, with 8 bases in between. Germline values: CDR1 MDHEN, CDR2 SYDVKM. This CDR3 region has 13 residues.

This rearrangement joins TRBV7-2 to TRBJ1-2, with 7 bases aligning to TRBD1. The V segment lost 3 bases and the J segment 4 bases; nucleotides outside the gene matches: 17. This CDR3 contains 18 residues. CDR1 is SGHTA, CDR2 FQGNSA, per germline. The CDR3 is CASSLGLTGTAFSYGYTF. The CDR3 DNA is TGTGCCAGCAGCTTGGGGCTTACCGGGACAGCATTTAGCTATGGCTACACCTTC. The variable domain in full, completed from reference TRBV7-2 and TRBJ1-2, reads GAGVSQSPSNKVTEKGKDVELRCDPISGHTALYWYRQSLGQGLEFLIYFQGNSAPDKSGLPSDRFSAERTGGSVSTLTIQRTQQEDSAVYLCASSLGLTGTAFSYGYTFGSGTRLTVV.

The chain recombines TRBV28 with TRBJ2-2, with 7 bases aligning to TRBD2. This CDR3 has 14 amino acids. V dropped 6 bases and J dropped 6; count of bases not matched to a gene: 7. CDR1 and CDR2 (germline): MDHEN, SYDVKM. As DNA, the CDR3 is TGTGCCAGCAGATCGGGGGGAGGAGCCGGGGAGCTGTTTTTT. Encoded protein: CASRSGGGAGELFF.

The chain employs TRBV7-1 and TRBJ2-5, with D tentatively TRBD2 (5 bases). TRBV7-1 is an open reading frame, and its role is uncertain. With 4 bases removed from V and 9 bases from J, the gap between germline ends came to 15 bases. The CDR3 consists of 13 residues. CDR3 region: CASSYDSGKSQYF. The CDR3 coding sequence is TGTGCCAGCAGCTATGATTCCGGGAAGTCCCAGTACTTC.

The chain employs TRBV4-2 and TRBJ1-4, with D perhaps TRBD1 (6 bases). The germline V gene encodes CDR1 LGHNA and CDR2 YNFKEQ. CDR3 length: 16 amino acids. V lost 2 bases and J lost 7, with 17 bases in between. The CDR3 DNA reads TGTGCCAGCAGCCAACGGGGAGACAGGTTAGGTGAAAAACTGTTTTTT. Residues: CASSQRGDRLGEKLFF.

The chain couples TRBV27 to TRBJ1-1; D is undetermined. The V end was cut by 3 bases, the J end by 8 bases, with 13 bases between. CDR3 size: 13 residues. CDR1 is MNHEY and CDR2 is SMNVEV in the germline V gene (reference sequence). CDR3 region: CASSLDRLQEAFF. CDR3 nucleotide sequence: TGTGCCAGCAGTTTGGATAGGCTTCAAGAAGCTTTCTTT.

The V call is TRBV5-8, the J call TRBJ2-1; 7 nucleotides align to TRBD1. Looked up from germline, CDR1 is SGHTS and CDR2 is YDEGEE. Trimming removed 4 bases from V and 2 bases from J; junction bases left unmatched: 9. This CDR3 is 16 amino acids long. The CDR3 reads CASSAPLTGTYNEQFF. The CDR3, as DNA: TGTGCCAGCAGCGCCCCTCTGACAGGGACCTACAATGAGCAGTTCTTC. Full variable domain (remainder filled in from reference TRBV5-8 and TRBJ2-1): EAGVTQSPTHLIKTRGQQATLRCSPISGHTSVYWYQQALGLGLQFLLWYDEGEERNRGNFPPRFSGRQFPNYSSELNVNALELEDSALYLCASSAPLTGTYNEQFFGPGTRLTVL.

The chain joins TRBV3-1 to TRBJ2-7; TRBD1 agrees at 8 bases. Looked up from germline, CDR1 is LGHDT and CDR2 is YNNKEL (reference sequence). There are 16 residues in the CDR3. Losses at the gene ends were 1 base for V and 2 bases for J; bases not matched to a gene: 7. CDR3 bases: TGTGCCAGCAGCCAAGGCGGACAGGGCTTCCCCTACGAGCAGTACTTC. Translating it yields CASSQGGQGFPYEQYF.

DNA of the CDR3: TGTGCCAGCAGTTACACCCCGGGACAGGGGGCCCACGAGCAGTACTTC. This codes for CASSYTPGQGAHEQYF. The chain has TRBV12-3 or TRBV12-4 and TRBJ2-7; the match to TRBD1 covers 12 bases. The CDR3 extends over 16 amino acids. V was pared by 4 bases and J by 5 bases, with 9 bases of the junction left unmatched.

This clonotype was found a few times. The chain uses TRBV19 and TRBJ1-4; no firm D call. The CDR3 spans 15 residues. Germline V lookup: CDR1 LNHDA, CDR2 SQIVND (reference sequence). V lost 4 bases and J 0 bases, leaving 9 bases between the germline ends. CDR3 DNA: TGTGCCAGTAGTAAACAGCGTTCAACTAATGAAAAACTGTTTTTT. Its translation: CASSKQRSTNEKLFF.

This clonotype was picked up a small number of times. V is TRBV6-1 and J is TRBJ2-1, with a possible D match to TRBD2 (7 bases). Germline CDR1 is MNHNS and CDR2 is SASEGT. This CDR3 contains 13 residues. Deletions cut 8 bases from V and 0 bases from J, with 8 bases between. CDR3 nucleotide sequence: TGTGCCAGCGGGGGGGCCTCCTACAATGAGCAGTTCTTC. Amino acids: CASGGASYNEQFF.